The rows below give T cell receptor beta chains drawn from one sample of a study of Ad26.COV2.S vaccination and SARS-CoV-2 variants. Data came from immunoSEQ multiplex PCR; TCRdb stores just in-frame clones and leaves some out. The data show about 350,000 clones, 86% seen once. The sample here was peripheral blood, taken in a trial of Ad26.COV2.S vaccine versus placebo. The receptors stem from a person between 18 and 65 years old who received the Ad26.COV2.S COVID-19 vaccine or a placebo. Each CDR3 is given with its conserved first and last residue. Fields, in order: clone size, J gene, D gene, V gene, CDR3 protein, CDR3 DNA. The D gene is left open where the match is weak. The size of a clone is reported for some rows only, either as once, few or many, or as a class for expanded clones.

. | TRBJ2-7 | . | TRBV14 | CASSLQGGTYEQYF | TGTGCCAGCAGCCTCCAGGGGGGCACCTACGAGCAGTACTTC
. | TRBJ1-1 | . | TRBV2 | CASRRLDGAFF | TGTGCCAGCAGACGCCTGGATGGAGCTTTCTTT
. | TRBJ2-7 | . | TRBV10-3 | CAIGGTGPLGEQYF | TGTGCCATTGGTGGGACGGGCCCCCTTGGTGAGCAGTACTTC
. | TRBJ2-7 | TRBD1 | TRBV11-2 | CASSLAGDRSYEQYF | TGTGCCAGCAGCTTAGCTGGGGACAGGAGCTACGAGCAGTACTTC
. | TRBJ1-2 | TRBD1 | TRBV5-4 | CASSRQGADSGYTF | TGTGCCAGCAGCCGACAGGGGGCTGATAGTGGCTACACCTTC
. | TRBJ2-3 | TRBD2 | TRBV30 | CAWSVLSGRLDTQYF | TGTGCCTGGAGTGTACTAAGCGGGAGACTCGATACGCAGTATTTT
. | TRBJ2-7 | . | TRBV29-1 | CSVVTSSSYEQYF | TGCAGCGTTGTGACCTCCAGCTCCTACGAGCAGTACTTC
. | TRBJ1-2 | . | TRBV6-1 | CASSEIVSFGTNYGYTF | TGTGCCAGCAGTGAAATCGTTTCCTTCGGCACTAACTATGGCTACACCTTC
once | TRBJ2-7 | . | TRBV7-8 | CASSLASGEDLEQYF | TGTGCCAGCAGCTTAGCGTCAGGGGAGGACCTCGAGCAGTACTTC
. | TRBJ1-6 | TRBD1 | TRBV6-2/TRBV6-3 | CASSPDRRYGSSYNSPLHF | TGTGCCAGCAGTCCGGACAGGCGGTACGGTAGCTCCTATAATTCACCCCTCCACTTT
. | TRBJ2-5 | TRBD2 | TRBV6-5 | CASKTSGKQETQYF | TGTGCCAGCAAGACTAGCGGTAAACAAGAGACCCAGTACTTC
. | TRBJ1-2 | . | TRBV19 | CASEVSGEGYGYTF | TGTGCCAGTGAGGTGTCGGGAGAGGGCTATGGCTACACCTTC
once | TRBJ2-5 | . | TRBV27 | CASSWARGETQYF | TGTGCCAGCAGTTGGGCCAGGGGAGAGACCCAGTACTTC
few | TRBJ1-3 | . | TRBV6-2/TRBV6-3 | CASSYDSNTIYF | TGTGCCAGCAGTTACGACAGTAACACCATATATTTT
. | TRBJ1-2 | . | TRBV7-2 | CASSNRHRRGYGYTF | TGTGCCAGCAGCAACAGACACCGCCGAGGCTATGGCTACACCTTC
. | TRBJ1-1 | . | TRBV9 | CASSVAGARDTEAFF | TGTGCCAGCAGCGTAGCGGGCGCAAGGGACACTGAAGCTTTCTTT
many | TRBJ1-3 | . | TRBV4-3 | CASSQSRVGSGNTIYF | TGCGCCAGCAGCCAATCCCGGGTCGGCTCTGGAAACACCATATATTTT
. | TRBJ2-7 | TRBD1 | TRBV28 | CASSPAWDSALYEQYF | TGTGCCAGCAGTCCGGCGTGGGACAGTGCATTGTACGAGCAGTACTTC
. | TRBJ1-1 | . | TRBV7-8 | CASSLRNQGYTEAFF | TGTGCCAGCAGCTTAAGGAACCAGGGTTACACTGAAGCTTTCTTT
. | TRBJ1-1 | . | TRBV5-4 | CASSLGQKVYTEAFF | TGTGCCAGCTCACTCGGACAGAAGGTGTACACTGAAGCTTTCTTT
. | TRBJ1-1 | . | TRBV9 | CASSPRPNTEAFF | TGTGCCAGCAGCCCCAGACCGAACACTGAAGCTTTCTTT
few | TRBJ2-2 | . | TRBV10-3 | CAMGGRGPATGELFF | TGTGCCATGGGGGGCAGGGGCCCGGCCACCGGGGAGCTGTTTTTT
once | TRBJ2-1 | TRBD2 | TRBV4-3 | CASSQDSGLAEQFF | TGCGCCAGCAGCCAAGATTCGGGACTAGCGGAGCAGTTCTTC
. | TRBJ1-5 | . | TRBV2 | CASSEVMRTRGPQHF | TGTGCCAGCAGTGAAGTTATGAGAACGAGAGGGCCCCAGCATTTT
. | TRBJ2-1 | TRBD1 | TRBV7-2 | CASSLATGVTYNEQFF | TGTGCCAGCAGCTTAGCGACAGGGGTGACCTACAATGAGCAGTTCTTC
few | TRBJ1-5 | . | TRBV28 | CASSFRGNGQPQHF | TGTGCCAGCAGTTTTCGGGGTAATGGGCAGCCCCAGCATTTT
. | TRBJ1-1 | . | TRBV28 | CASSLTREKAEAFF | TGTGCCAGCAGTCTCACTAGGGAAAAGGCTGAAGCTTTCTTT
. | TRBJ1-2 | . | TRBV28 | CASSLSGHSLNYGYTF | TGTGCCAGCAGTCTGTCCGGGCACTCCCTTAACTATGGCTACACCTTC
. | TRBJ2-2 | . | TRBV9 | CASSGTTLDTGELFF | TGTGCCAGCAGCGGAACTACCTTGGACACCGGGGAGCTGTTTTTT
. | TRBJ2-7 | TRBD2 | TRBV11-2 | CASRGSSYEQYF | TGTGCCAGCCGCGGGAGCTCCTACGAGCAGTACTTC
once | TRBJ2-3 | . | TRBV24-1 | CATSDSPVDTQYF | TGTGCCACCAGTGACTCACCGGTAGATACGCAGTATTTT
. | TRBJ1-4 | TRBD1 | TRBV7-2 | CASSRGQNEKLFF | TGTGCCAGCAGCCGGGGACAGAATGAAAAACTGTTTTTT
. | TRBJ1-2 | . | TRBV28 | CTSREVDNYGYTF | TGTACCAGCAGGGAAGTAGATAACTATGGCTACACCTTC
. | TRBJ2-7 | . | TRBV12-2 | CASRLVLCWRELSYEQYF | TGTGCAAGTCGCTTAGTTTTATGCTGGCGGGAGTTATCCTACGAGCAGTACTTC
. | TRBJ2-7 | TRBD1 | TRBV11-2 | CASTRDRDYEQYF | TGTGCCAGCACCAGGGACAGGGACTACGAGCAGTACTTC
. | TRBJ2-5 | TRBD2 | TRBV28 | CASSLASGRAGETQYF | TGTGCCAGCAGTTTAGCTAGCGGGAGGGCCGGTGAGACCCAGTACTTC
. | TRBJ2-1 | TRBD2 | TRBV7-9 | CASSLGLAPTYNEQFF | TGTGCCAGCAGCCTCGGACTAGCGCCTACCTACAATGAGCAGTTCTTC
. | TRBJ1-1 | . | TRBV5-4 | CASSWEGETEAFF | TGTGCCAGCAGCTGGGAAGGGGAGACTGAAGCTTTCTTT
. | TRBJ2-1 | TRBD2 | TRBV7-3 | CASSLGSGLAGKYNEQFF | TGTGCCAGCAGCTTAGGGTCCGGGCTAGCGGGGAAGTACAATGAGCAGTTCTTC
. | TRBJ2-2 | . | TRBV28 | CASRGGVTGELFF | TGTGCCAGCAGGGGCGGTGTCACCGGGGAGCTGTTTTTT
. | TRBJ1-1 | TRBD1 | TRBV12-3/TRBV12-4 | CASSFGRGSEAFF | TGTGCCAGCAGTTTTGGCAGGGGGTCTGAAGCTTTCTTT
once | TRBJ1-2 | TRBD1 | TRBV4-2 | CASSLPSKTGSGYTF | TGTGCCAGCAGTCTCCCTTCAAAGACAGGGTCTGGCTACACCTTC
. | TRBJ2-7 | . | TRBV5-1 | CASSLGAGRRDVFLYEQYF | TGCGCCAGCAGCTTGGGGGCGGGCAGGCGCGACGTCTTTCTCTACGAGCAGTACTTC
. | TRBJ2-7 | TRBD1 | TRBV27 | CASSSGDRHYEQYF | TGTGCCAGCTCCTCTGGGGACAGACACTACGAGCAGTACTTC
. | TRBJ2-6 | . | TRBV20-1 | CSASQISGANVLTF | TGCAGTGCTAGTCAAATCTCTGGGGCCAACGTCCTGACTTTC
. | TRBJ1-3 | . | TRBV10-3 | CAISESQARSGNTIYF | TGTGCCATCAGTGAGTCTCAGGCCCGCTCTGGAAACACCATATATTTT
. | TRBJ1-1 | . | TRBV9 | CASSVGRYGYEAFF | TGTGCCAGCAGCGTAGGTCGGTACGGGTATGAAGCTTTCTTT